This passage covers 32 T cell receptor beta chains from one sample sequenced in a study of CXCR3-negative and CXCR3-positive naive CD8 T cells. Whole-study results and caveats: Naive CXCR3-positive cells had TRB CDR3s more hydrophobic than those of CXCR3-negative naive cells.

Their antigen targets remain unknown. Carrying UMI labels, the TRB cDNA libraries were prepared through 5' RACE. After re-calling the 5' RACE reads, TCRdb lists one entry per CDR3 protein, DNA absent. The table lists about 150,000 distinct CDR3 sequences. What was sequenced was naive CXCR3+ CD8+ T cells from blood. The subset was: CD45RO-CCR7+CD27+CD95- naive CD8+ T cells expressing CXCR3 (TNR3+). All receptors come from a human donor in good health. Some clones in this sample may be carry-over from other donors' samples.

The V gene is TRBV7-8, the J gene TRBJ2-6; TCRdb's assignment of TRBD1 cannot be checked, as there is no DNA. This CDR3 spans 18 amino acids. Germline values: CDR1 SGHVS, CDR2 FQNEAQ. CDR3 sequence reads: CASSLANGQGAGANVLTF.

The V call is TRBV13, the J call TRBJ2-1; TCRdb's D call of TRBD2 is untestable without DNA. The CDR3 is 14 amino acids. Germline V gives CDR1 PRHDT, CDR2 FYEKMQ (reference sequence). The CDR3 region is CASRAGGYKDEQFF. Full variable domain (missing parts from reference TRBV13 and TRBJ2-1): AAGVIQSPRHLIKEKRETATLKCYPIPRHDTVYWYQQGPGQDPQFLISFYEKMQSDKGSIPDRFSAQQFSDYHSELNMSSLELGDSALYFCASRAGGYKDEQFFGPGTRLTVL.

The chain employs TRBV6-2 or TRBV6-3 and TRBJ1-2. Germline CDR1 is MNHEY and CDR2 is SVGEGT. The CDR3 has 12 amino acids. CDR3 sequence reads: CASIDFDYGYTF.

The chain carries TRBV5-1 and TRBJ2-5. Looked up from germline, CDR1 is SGHRS and CDR2 is YFSETQ. The CDR3 contains 15 residues. The CDR3: CASSLTDQYQETQYF.

The chain links TRBV15 to TRBJ2-5; TCRdb proposes TRBD1, but this gene call is untestable without DNA. This CDR3 is built from 15 residues. Germline values: CDR1 LNHNV, CDR2 YYDKDF (reference sequence). CDR3 sequence: CATSSGIPLKETQYF.

The chain carries TRBV25-1 and TRBJ1-2; the TCRdb call, TRBD1, lacks DNA for checking. Germline CDR1 reads MGHDK; CDR2 reads SYGVNS. This CDR3 comprises 14 residues. CDR3 residues: CASSEWEGGSGYTF.

The CDR3 loop is CASSLSPGQGMGYTF. The V gene is TRBV28, the J gene TRBJ1-2; checking the TCRdb D call of TRBD1 is not possible without DNA. In germline, CDR1 is MDHEN, CDR2 SYDVKM. The CDR3 has 15 residues.

This chain connects TRBV27 to TRBJ2-7; without DNA, the TCRdb call of TRBD1 cannot be checked. The CDR3 runs to 14 residues. Germline V gene data show CDR1 as MNHEY and CDR2 as SMNVEV (reference sequence). CDR3 region: CASSLIQDTYEQYF.

J is TRBJ1-1 and V is TRBV29-1. CDR1 is SQVTM and CDR2 is ANQGSEA in the germline V gene. The CDR3 runs 11 residues. The CDR3 sequence: CSVAGLGEAFF.

This chain connects TRBV9 to TRBJ2-2; TCRdb's D call, TRBD2, is unchecked because there is no DNA. Germline assignment: CDR1 SGDLS and CDR2 YYNGEE. The CDR3 length is 16 residues. The CDR3 sequence is CASSPKGLANTGELFF.

The chain recombines TRBV7-9 with TRBJ2-7. There are 14 residues in the CDR3. Germline V gene sequence: CDR1 SEHNR, CDR2 FQNEAQ (reference sequence). The CDR3 sequence: CASSFSLRSYEQYF.

The chain uses TRBV7-9 and TRBJ2-1; TCRdb lists TRBD2, though no DNA is available to test this call. The CDR3 covers 16 residues. Looked up from germline, CDR1 is SEHNR and CDR2 is FQNEAQ (reference sequence). The CDR3 loop is CASSLPSGSSYNEQFF.

The chain employs TRBV4-3 and TRBJ2-4; TCRdb outputs TRBD1, but without DNA this stays unchecked. The V gene's germline CDR1 is LGHNA and CDR2 YSLEER. CDR3 size: 16 residues. This chain's CDR3 is CASSQEGPGQGDIQYF.

The genes are TRBV5-1 and TRBJ2-7. The CDR3 loop spans 14 amino acids. Germline loops: CDR1 SGHRS, CDR2 YFSETQ. The CDR3 sequence: CASSLAWGGYEQYF. The full variable domain, completed using reference TRBV5-1 and TRBJ2-7, is KAGVTQTPRYLIKTRGQQVTLSCSPISGHRSVSWYQQTPGQGLQFLFEYFSETQRNKGNFPGRFSGRQFSNSRSEMNVSTLELGDSALYLCASSLAWGGYEQYFGPGTRLTVT.

The V gene is TRBV28, the J gene TRBJ2-3; TCRdb's assignment of TRBD2 cannot be checked, as there is no DNA. The CDR3 runs 15 residues. The germline V gene encodes CDR1 MDHEN and CDR2 SYDVKM. CDR3: CASSESGRSTDTQYF. The full variable domain, completed using reference TRBV28 and TRBJ2-3, is DVKVTQSSRYLVKRTGEKVFLECVQDMDHENMFWYRQDPGLGLRLIYFSYDVKMKEKGDIPEGYSVSREKKERFSLILESASTNQTSMYLCASSESGRSTDTQYFGPGTRLTVL.

The CDR3 sequence: CAGSQAPGAEAFF. The chain carries TRBV4-1 and TRBJ1-1. The CDR3 is 13 residues long. CDR1 and CDR2 from the germline V gene are MGHRA and YSYEKL.

The chain recombines TRBV4-3 with TRBJ2-7; with no DNA, the TCRdb D assignment of TRBD1 cannot be verified. Germline loops: CDR1 LGHNA, CDR2 YSLEER. CDR3 length: 15 residues. CDR3 protein: CASSQDSAGSYEQYF.

Here the CDR3 reads CASSLDRARYEQYF. The rearrangement joins TRBV5-4 to TRBJ2-7; TCRdb's D gene call, TRBD1, goes unchecked for lack of DNA. This CDR3 has 14 residues. Germline V gene data show CDR1 as SGHNT and CDR2 as YYREEE (reference sequence).

This chain connects TRBV14 to TRBJ2-3; TCRdb's D gene call, TRBD1, goes unchecked for lack of DNA. CDR1 and CDR2 (germline): SGHDN, FVKESK. The CDR3 runs to 15 residues. CDR3 sequence reads: CASSQPGFYTDTQYF.

The chain couples TRBV12-3 or TRBV12-4 to TRBJ2-2; TCRdb returns TRBD2, unconfirmable since there is no DNA. The CDR3 is 16 residues long. CDR3 protein: CASSLYRGLNTGELFF.

The chain uses TRBV7-6 and TRBJ1-1. Germline V gene sequence: CDR1 SGHVS, CDR2 FNYEAQ. This CDR3 has 15 residues. The chain's CDR3 is CASSLTLEFGTEAFF.

The chain uses TRBV5-4 and TRBJ2-1; the D call from TCRdb, TRBD2, cannot be confirmed without DNA. CDR3 length: 14 amino acids. CDR1 is SGHNT, CDR2 YYREEE, per germline (reference sequence). The CDR3 loop is CASRASGRLHEQFF.

The chain is built from TRBV10-3 and TRBJ2-1. CDR1 is ENHRY, CDR2 SYGVKD, per germline. The CDR3 has 12 amino acids. The CDR3 loop is CAISDDYNEQFF.

The genes are TRBV4-1 and TRBJ1-1. CDR1 and CDR2 from the germline V gene are MGHRA and YSYEKL. This CDR3 has 13 amino acids. CDR3 sequence: CASSLIQNTEAFF.

The chain is built from TRBV28 and TRBJ2-7; there is no DNA to check the TCRdb D call of TRBD2. CDR3 length: 20 amino acids. Germline loops: CDR1 MDHEN, CDR2 SYDVKM. The CDR3 here is CASSLAGADTSSGSTYEQYF. Together with reference TRBV28 and TRBJ2-7, the CDR3 gives the full variable domain: DVKVTQSSRYLVKRTGEKVFLECVQDMDHENMFWYRQDPGLGLRLIYFSYDVKMKEKGDIPEGYSVSREKKERFSLILESASTNQTSMYLCASSLAGADTSSGSTYEQYFGPGTRLTVT.

V gene TRBV7-9 combines with J gene TRBJ2-1; TCRdb proposes TRBD1, but this gene call is untestable without DNA. The CDR3 loop spans 15 amino acids. CDR1 and CDR2 from the germline V gene are SEHNR and FQNEAQ (reference sequence). The CDR3 here is CASSPLRGDYNEQFF.

V gene TRBV7-8 combines with J gene TRBJ2-1. The CDR3 contains 13 residues. Germline CDR1 and CDR2: SGHVS and FQNEAQ. This CDR3 is CATQQLSYNEQFF.

The V and J genes are TRBV28 and TRBJ2-1; TCRdb gives TRBD1 as the D gene, but with no DNA this cannot be confirmed. The CDR3 runs to 17 residues. In germline, CDR1 is MDHEN, CDR2 SYDVKM. The CDR3 reads CASRPLLRGEIYNEQFF.

V is TRBV20-1 and J is TRBJ2-7. The CDR3 sequence is 15 residues long. Germline assignment: CDR1 DFQATT and CDR2 SNEGSKA (reference sequence). CDR3 in amino acids: CSARDRQTPSYEQYF.

This chain's CDR3 is CASSVTGGGEAFF. The chain couples TRBV5-1 to TRBJ1-1; there is no DNA to check the TCRdb D call of TRBD1. CDR1 is SGHRS and CDR2 is YFSETQ in the germline V gene. This CDR3 contains 13 residues.

J is TRBJ2-2 and V is TRBV15; TCRdb calls TRBD2, which cannot be checked without DNA. This CDR3 is built from 12 residues. The germline V gene has CDR1 LNHNV and CDR2 YYDKDF (reference sequence). CDR3 protein: CAIELREGELFF.

V and J are TRBV2 and TRBJ2-5; TCRdb proposes TRBD2, but this gene call is untestable without DNA. In germline, CDR1 is SNHLY, CDR2 FYNNEI. CDR3 size: 15 residues. CDR3 residues: CASSATSGIGETQYF.